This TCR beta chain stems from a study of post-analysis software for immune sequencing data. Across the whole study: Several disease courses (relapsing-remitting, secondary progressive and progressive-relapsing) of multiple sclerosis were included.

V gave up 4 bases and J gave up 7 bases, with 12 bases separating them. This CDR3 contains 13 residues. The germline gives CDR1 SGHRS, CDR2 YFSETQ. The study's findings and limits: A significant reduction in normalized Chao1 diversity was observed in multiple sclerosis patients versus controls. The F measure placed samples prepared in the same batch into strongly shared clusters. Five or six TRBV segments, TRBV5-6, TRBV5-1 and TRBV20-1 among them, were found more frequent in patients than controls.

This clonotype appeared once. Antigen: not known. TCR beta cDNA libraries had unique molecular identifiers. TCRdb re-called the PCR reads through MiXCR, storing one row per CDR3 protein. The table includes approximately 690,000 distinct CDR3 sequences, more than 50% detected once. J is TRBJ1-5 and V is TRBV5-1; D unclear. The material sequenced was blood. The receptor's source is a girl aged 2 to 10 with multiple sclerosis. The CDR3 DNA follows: TGCGCCAGCAGCCCCAACGGGGAACAGCCCCAGCATTTT. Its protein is CASSPNGEQPQHF. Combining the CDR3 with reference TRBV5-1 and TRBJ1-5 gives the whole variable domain KAGVTQTPRYLIKTRGQQVTLSCSPISGHRSVSWYQQTPGQGLQFLFEYFSETQRNKGNFPGRFSGRQFSNSRSEMNVSTLELGDSALYLCASSPNGEQPQHFGDGTRLSIL.